This passage covers 8 T cell receptor beta chains from one sample sequenced in a study of shared clonotypes between healthy human individuals. This table comes from immunoSEQ multiplex PCR, and its TCRdb copy is limited to in-frame clones, with some not included. The sample shows some 2,000,000 clones, over 85% of them seen only once. The naive CD8 fraction comprised CD45RO-negative cells positively selected for CCR7 and excluded terminally differentiated effector memory CD45RA+ cells. The sample comprised naive CD8+ T cells sorted from blood. These receptors were collected from a man between 18 and 35 years old in good health.

The chain combines TRBV2 with TRBJ2-7, with D uncertain. Per germline, CDR1 SNHLY and CDR2 FYNNEI. The CDR3 consists of 15 residues. Trimming shortened V by 6 bases and J by 3 bases, and 18 bases separated the two germline ends. CDR3 DNA: TGTGCCAGCAGACTCTTACTGCTACCGGACTACGAGCAGTACTTC. Protein: CASRLLLLPDYEQYF.

This clone came up once. This chain uses TRBV28 with TRBJ2-7, with D perhaps TRBD2 (5 bases). V lost 2 bases and J lost 4, with 12 bases in between. The CDR3 extends over 14 amino acids. Germline loops: CDR1 MDHEN, CDR2 SYDVKM. As DNA, the CDR3 is TGTGCCAGCAGTTTAACCGGGATGTTATACGAGCAGTACTTC. Translating it yields CASSLTGMLYEQYF.

The chain links TRBV6-1 to TRBJ1-6; no firm D call. The CDR3 is made up of 16 amino acids. Deletions cut 3 bases from V and 8 bases from J, with 17 bases between. From germline, CDR1 is MNHNS and CDR2 SASEGT. This CDR3 reads CASSDLIRQFDSPLHF. The DNA of the CDR3 is TGTGCCAGCAGTGATTTAATTCGGCAATTCGATTCACCCCTCCACTTT.

The chain joins TRBV9 to TRBJ1-1, with D perhaps matching TRBD1 (6 bases). The CDR3 totals 14 residues. The germline V gene encodes CDR1 SGDLS and CDR2 YYNGEE. The ends were cut back, 3 bases at V and 0 bases at J, with 9 bases in the middle. The CDR3 DNA sequence: TGTGCCAGCAGCGCAGGGGTCTTGAACACTGAAGCTTTCTTT. It specifies CASSAGVLNTEAFF.

The gene calls are TRBV27 and TRBJ2-3; 8 bases align to TRBD1. V gave up 8 bases and J gave up 4 bases; unmatched junction bases: 8. This CDR3 region has 14 residues. Germline V gives CDR1 MNHEY, CDR2 SMNVEV (reference sequence). CDR3 coding DNA: TGTGCCAGCTGCCTGACAGGGGATGCAGATACGCAGTATTTT. Translated, it gives CASCLTGDADTQYF.

J is TRBJ1-1 and V is TRBV4-1; no definite D call. CDR1 and CDR2 (germline): MGHRA, YSYEKL. The CDR3 has 16 amino acids. Deletions cut 3 bases from V and 0 bases from J, with 14 bases between. Written as DNA, the CDR3 is TGCGCCAGCAGCCACTCAGACTCGGAAATGAACACTGAAGCTTTCTTT. Amino acids: CASSHSDSEMNTEAFF.

The chain carries TRBV5-1 and TRBJ2-7, with 12 bases matching TRBD2. CDR3 length equals 14 residues. After removal of 2 bases from V and 7 bases from J, the junction contained 4 bases not matched to a gene. Germline V gene sequence: CDR1 SGHRS, CDR2 YFSETQ. CDR3 DNA sequence: TGCGCCAGCAGCTTCCTAGCGGGGGGGCTTGAGCAGTACTTC. This gives the protein CASSFLAGGLEQYF.

The chain joins TRBV19 to TRBJ2-5; TRBD1 agrees at 10 bases. The CDR3 is 15 amino acids. After removal of 3 bases from V and 5 bases from J, the junction contained 6 bases not matched to a gene. Germline V CDR1 and CDR2: LNHDA, SQIVND (reference sequence). This chain's CDR3 is CASSMGTGVPETQYF. CDR3 DNA sequence: TGTGCCAGTAGTATGGGGACAGGGGTTCCGGAGACCCAGTACTTC.